Listed here are 10 T cell receptor beta chains from one sample, sequenced in a study of beta chain features in type 1 diabetes. Reverse transcription of all isolated RNA meant that expressed TCRB transcripts were sequenced. Method: immunoSEQ multiplex PCR; TCRdb's copy keeps in-frame clones and lacks some. The sample holds 250,000 to 300,000 clones, about 8% seen once. The material sequenced was central memory CD4+ T cells from blood. These receptors were collected from a woman under 30 in good health.

The genes are TRBV5-1 and TRBJ2-5; D not certain. This CDR3 spans 13 amino acids. V was cut by 0 bases and J by 4 bases, with 7 bases left in between. In germline, CDR1 is SGHRS, CDR2 YFSETQ. For the CDR3, the DNA is TGCGCCAGCAGCTTGGATTTCGGAGAGACCCAGTACTTC. As protein: CASSLDFGETQYF.

This clone was recorded a few times. The V and J genes are TRBV6-5 and TRBJ1-1, with unresolved D. Germline values: CDR1 MNHEY, CDR2 SVGAGI. This CDR3 is 15 amino acids long. Trimming pared 0 bases from V and 11 bases from J, leaving 19 bases between. The CDR3 region is CASSYSIGKGQEAFF. The CDR3 DNA sequence: TGTGCCAGCAGTTACTCGATTGGTAAAGGTCAGGAGGCTTTCTTT.

This clone has a handful of counts. The genes are TRBV6-6 and TRBJ2-1; 7 bases line up with TRBD2. In germline, CDR1 is MNHNY, CDR2 SVGAGI (reference sequence). The CDR3 sequence is 16 residues long. Losses at the gene ends were 6 bases for V and 0 bases for J; bases not matched to a gene: 8. CDR3: CASSRDLAASYNEQFF. As DNA, the CDR3 is TGTGCCAGCAGCCGGGATCTAGCGGCCTCCTACAATGAGCAGTTCTTC.

A remark on this clone: The sample holds other DNA sequences that translate to the same CDR3. The chain recombines TRBV7-2 with TRBJ2-3; D possibly corresponds to TRBD1 (5 bases). This CDR3 contains 14 residues. Germline V lookup: CDR1 SGHTA, CDR2 FQGNSA. V lost 5 bases and J lost 2, with 11 bases in between. CDR3 nucleotides: TGTGCCAGCAGCCTAGACAGCAACACAGATACGCAGTATTTT. Translating it yields CASSLDSNTDTQYF.

The chain joins TRBV18 to TRBJ2-3; no definite D call. CDR1 and CDR2 (germline): KGHSH, LQKENI. The CDR3 runs 14 residues. V dropped 0 bases and J dropped 1 base, with 5 bases sitting between them. CDR3 residues: CASSPPRGTDTQYF. For the CDR3, the DNA is TGTGCCAGCTCACCACCCCGCGGCACAGATACGCAGTATTTT.

V usage is TRBV20-1 and J usage is TRBJ2-7; D call uncertain. The length of the CDR3 is 11 residues. Per germline, CDR1 DFQATT and CDR2 SNEGSKA (reference sequence). V dropped 6 bases and J dropped 0 bases, with 6 bases sitting between them. CDR3 coding DNA: TGCAGTGCCCGCAGCTCCTACGAGCAGTACTTC. Translating gives CSARSSYEQYF.

This clone has just a few counts. This chain links TRBV18 with TRBJ1-2; the match to TRBD1 covers 7 bases. The CDR3 has 16 amino acids. The V segment lost 1 base and the J segment 0 bases; nucleotides outside the gene matches: 5. CDR1 and CDR2 from the germline V gene are KGHSH and LQKENI. The CDR3 region has the DNA TGTGCCAGCTCACCACTAGGACAGGACACTAACTATGGCTACACCTTC. Encoded protein: CASSPLGQDTNYGYTF.

In its sample, this clone was seen many times. The chain combines TRBV23-1 with TRBJ1-1; TRBD1 matches at 7 bases. TRBV23-1 qualifies as an ORF whose function is uncertain. Germline trimming cut 4 bases from V and 5 bases from J; bases unmatched to any gene: 13. The CDR3 runs to 16 residues. CDR3 DNA sequence: TGCGCCAGCAGTCTCTCCTACCCAGGGGGAGAGACTGAAGCTTTCTTT. It encodes CASSLSYPGGETEAFF.

The genes are TRBV4-1 and TRBJ2-5, with D hard to call. The CDR3 sequence is 15 residues long. Germline lookup yields CDR1 MGHRA and CDR2 YSYEKL. Trimming removed 1 base from V and 2 bases from J, with 11 bases in between. Written as DNA, the CDR3 is TGCGCCAGCAGCCAAGCTGCCCAGCGTCAAGAGACCCAGTACTTC. Its translation is CASSQAAQRQETQYF.

This chain joins TRBV4-2 and TRBJ2-3, with unresolved D. V lost 0 bases to trimming and J lost 5 bases, with 9 bases between them. The length of the CDR3 is 14 residues. Germline CDR1 is LGHNA and CDR2 is YNFKEQ. CDR3 bases: TGTGCCAGCAGCCAAGATCACGCTATAGATACGCAGTATTTT. This translates into CASSQDHAIDTQYF.